This T cell receptor (beta chain) was recovered during a study of blood T cells in healthy people across ages. In the study overall: There was about one barcoded beta molecule captured by template switching per two T cells. General study results and limits: Possibly confounding the expanded clonotype changes was the fact that donor CMV status was unknown.

Primed by a sample-barcoded 5' primer and a J-beta primer mix, a second PCR proceeded for about 7 to 11 cycles. TCRdb recomputed calls from the 5' RACE reads with MiXCR, one row per CDR3 protein. The sample holds 800,000 to 950,000 distinct CDR3 sequences; almost 30% are singletons and the top ten take 9.5% to 13%. The junction had 21 bases not matched to a gene; V was cut back by 4 bases and J by 13 bases. Germline V lookup: CDR1 SGHTA, CDR2 FQGNSA. The CDR3 covers 17 residues. Remarks on this clonotype: As yet, its antigen is unknown.

These data were likewise used in another study, on T cells of mothers and their children. That paper adds: Over 9.5 million reads per mother and around 3.2 million per child were obtained.

The sequence was obtained from a woman aged 40 to 50 in good health. The material sequenced was blood. This rearrangement joins TRBV7-2 to TRBJ2-4; 8 nucleotides align to TRBD1. CDR3 DNA: TGTGCCAGCAGCTCAAGAAAGGACAGGGCGGTAGACAATGAGCAGTACTTC. Its protein is CASSSRKDRAVDNEQYF.